Below, 19 T cell receptor beta chains from the same sample are listed, as sequenced in a study of T-cell memory formation after mild COVID-19. TCRdb analysed the 5' RACE reads with MiXCR anew, one entry per CDR3 protein. This sample has approximately 100,000 distinct CDR3 sequences; 8.5% to 14% occur once, and the top ten carry roughly 40%. Sequenced material: PBMCs or a T cell subset sorted from them (not recorded which). These receptors were obtained from a man aged 18-30 years who had mild COVID-19 (a few samples of this study predate the infection). Cell type and time point are not known.

This clonotype was seen more than once but under ten times. The DNA of the CDR3 is TGTGCCAGCAGTTTTAGACAGAGTGTTGAAGGCTACACCTTC. Translating it yields CASSFRQSVEGYTF. The J gene is TRBJ1-2, the V gene TRBV27; possible D gene TRBD1, 5 bases. The germline V and J ends were trimmed by 3 bases and 8 bases, with 16 bases remaining between them. Germline V gives CDR1 MNHEY, CDR2 SMNVEV (reference sequence). The CDR3 length is 14 residues.

This clonotype was counted many times. CDR3 sequence reads: CASTSSGTGAYEQYF. Written as DNA, the CDR3 is TGCGCCAGCACCTCATCCGGGACAGGGGCCTACGAGCAGTACTTC. This chain joins TRBV5-1 and TRBJ2-7; the match to TRBD1 covers 10 bases. The CDR3 is 15 residues long. Trimming removed 6 bases from V and 2 bases from J; junction bases left unmatched: 8. The germline V gene has CDR1 SGHRS and CDR2 YFSETQ.

The rearrangement uses TRBV20-1 and TRBJ2-7; 8 bases map to TRBD2. The CDR3 has 15 amino acids. The J segment lost 2 bases and the V segment lost 0 bases, leaving 6 bases of the junction unmatched. Germline V gene sequence: CDR1 DFQATT, CDR2 SNEGSKA (reference sequence). The CDR3 sequence is CSARDLRGGPYEQYV. The CDR3 nucleotides read TGCAGTGCTAGAGATCTCCGGGGGGGTCCCTACGAGCAGTACGTC.

This sequence joins TRBV24-1 and TRBJ2-3; 10 bases line up with TRBD1. CDR3 size: 16 residues. J was trimmed by 3 bases and V by 1 base; bases with no gene match: 3. Germline CDR1 KGHDR, CDR2 SFDVKD. The CDR3 nucleotides read TGTGCCACCAGTGATTTCAGGACAGGGGGAACAGATACGCAGTATTTT. Translated, it gives CATSDFRTGGTDTQYF.

In DNA form, the CDR3 reads TGCAGCGTTTCAGGGTTGGAGGGGGCCAACGTCCTGACTTTC. Residues: CSVSGLEGANVLTF. The chain employs TRBV29-1 and TRBJ2-6, with TRBD1 as a possible D gene (5 bases). V lost 5 bases and J 4 bases, leaving 12 bases between the germline ends. The CDR3 has 14 residues. Germline CDR1 reads SQVTM; CDR2 reads ANQGSEA.

In its sample, this clonotype was seen a few times. The V call is TRBV4-1, the J call TRBJ1-1, with TRBD1 matching 7 bases. Trimming at V came to 4 bases and at J to 4 bases, leaving 21 bases not matched to a gene. The CDR3 is 19 amino acids. The germline gives CDR1 MGHRA, CDR2 YSYEKL. The CDR3 bases are TGCGCCAGCAGCCCTTCTCAATATGACCGCAGGGGGTTGAGCACTGAAGCTTTCTTT. Protein sequence: CASSPSQYDRRGLSTEAFF.

This clonotype was picked up a small number of times. The rearrangement joins TRBV5-3 to TRBJ2-7; TRBD1 is a possible D gene (5 bases). TRBV5-3 is known as an ORF, though its function is uncertain. This CDR3 is built from 14 residues. Trimming took 5 bases from V and 7 from J, leaving 19 bases between them. The CDR3 coding sequence is TGTGCCAGAAGTCTTGCAGGGTGCGCGAGGGAGCAGTACGTC. Translated, it gives CARSLAGCAREQYV.

In this sample, this clonotype turned up many times. The rearrangement uses TRBV7-8 and TRBJ2-3; D possibly corresponds to TRBD2 (6 bases). The CDR3 has 14 residues. CDR1 and CDR2 from the germline V gene are SGHVS and FQNEAQ. V was clipped by 2 bases and J by 0 bases, with 6 bases between them. CDR3 in DNA: TGTGCCAGCAGCTTACGGGGGAGCACAGATACGCAGTATTTT. It yields the protein CASSLRGSTDTQYF.

In this sample, this clonotype turned up a few times. The chain has TRBV13 and TRBJ2-7; weak D call: TRBD1 (6 bases). Per germline, CDR1 PRHDT and CDR2 FYEKMQ (reference sequence). This CDR3 is built from 12 residues. V dropped 4 bases and J dropped 3 bases, with 7 bases sitting between them. CDR3 residues: CASSWGLYEQYF. The CDR3 DNA reads as TGTGCCAGCAGCTGGGGGCTCTACGAGCAGTACTTC.

This clonotype was observed many times. V and J are TRBV30 and TRBJ2-7; D call uncertain. From germline, CDR1 is GTSNPN and CDR2 SVGIG (reference sequence). V was shortened by 4 bases and J by 0 bases, with 16 bases between the two germline ends. This CDR3 region has 15 residues. CDR3 sequence: CAWTGWQRLSYEQYF. CDR3 bases: TGTGCCTGGACCGGATGGCAGAGACTCTCCTACGAGCAGTACTTC.

The rearrangement links TRBV4-3 to TRBJ1-2, with 7 bases fitting TRBD1. V lost 0 bases, J lost 4 bases, and 5 bases stayed unmatched. The CDR3 is made up of 15 amino acids. The germline CDR1 and CDR2 sequences are LGHNA and YSLEER. The DNA of the CDR3 is TGCGCCAGCAGCCAAGAAGACAGGGCTCCCTATGGCTACACCTTC. Translated, it gives CASSQEDRAPYGYTF.

This clonotype came up a few times. The CDR3 nucleotides read TGTGCTAGTGGTGCCCAGGGTGGCCAGGAAGACTACACCTTC. This sequence encodes CASGAQGGQEDYTF. This chain connects TRBV12-5 to TRBJ1-2; D is possibly TRBD1 (5 bases). The CDR3 runs 14 residues. Germline lookup yields CDR1 LGHNT and CDR2 FRNRAP. V was cut by 5 bases and J by 10 bases, with 20 bases left in between.

CDR3 region: CASSQDSRDRHSYEQYV. The CDR3 nucleotides are TGCGCCAGCAGCCAAGATTCAAGGGACAGGCACTCCTACGAGCAGTACGTC. The V call is TRBV4-3, the J call TRBJ2-7, with 8 bases lining up with TRBD1. The length of the CDR3 is 17 residues. The germline CDR1 and CDR2 sequences are LGHNA and YSLEER. The V segment lost 0 bases and the J segment 0 bases; nucleotides outside the gene matches: 7.

The V call is TRBV7-9, the J call TRBJ2-2, with no clear D. The V end was cut by 5 bases, the J end by 5 bases, with 9 bases between. This CDR3 comprises 13 residues. Germline loops: CDR1 SEHNR, CDR2 FQNEAQ (reference sequence). The CDR3 DNA follows: TGTGCCAGCAGCCATGATATGACCGGGGAGCTGTTTTTT. Translation gives CASSHDMTGELFF.

This clonotype has a handful of counts. V and J are TRBV29-1 and TRBJ1-1; a possible D gene is TRBD1 (5 bases). Germline loops: CDR1 SQVTM, CDR2 ANQGSEA. The V end was cut by 3 bases, the J end by 3 bases, with 11 bases between. The CDR3 sequence is 13 residues long. DNA of the CDR3: TGCAGCGTTGACTGGGGGAGTGACACTGAAGCTTTCTTT. It specifies CSVDWGSDTEAFF.

This clonotype showed up many times. The chain employs TRBV7-3 and TRBJ1-1, with D possibly being TRBD1 (5 bases). There are 18 residues in the CDR3. Germline loops: CDR1 SGHTA, CDR2 FQGTGA. V was clipped by 5 bases and J by 1 base, with 23 bases between them. The DNA of the CDR3 is TGTGCCAGCAGCCCGACAGTGGGGGAGAATGGGAGGAACACTGAAGCTTTCTTT. This gives the protein CASSPTVGENGRNTEAFF. The full variable domain, completed using reference TRBV7-3 and TRBJ1-1, is GAGVSQTPSNKVTEKGKYVELRCDPISGHTALYWYRQSLGQGPEFLIYFQGTGAADDSGLPNDRFFAVRPEGSVSTLKIQRTERGDSAVYLCASSPTVGENGRNTEAFFGQGTRLTVV.

This rearrangement joins TRBV20-1 to TRBJ1-1; D is uncertain. The germline CDR1 and CDR2 sequences are DFQATT and SNEGSKA (reference sequence). The V end was cut by 6 bases, the J end by 4 bases, with 18 bases between. There are 14 residues in the CDR3. The CDR3 sequence is CSANGLGEGTEAFF. CDR3 nucleotide sequence: TGCAGTGCCAACGGACTTGGAGAGGGCACTGAAGCTTTCTTT.

This clonotype was found many times. The chain combines TRBV4-1 with TRBJ2-1; 9 positions match TRBD1. Germline CDR1 and CDR2: MGHRA and YSYEKL. The CDR3 sequence is 15 residues long. The junction had 3 bases not matched to a gene; V was cut back by 1 base and J by 5 bases. CDR3 in amino acids: CASSQGDRDDNEQFF. The CDR3 region has the DNA TGCGCCAGCAGCCAAGGGGACAGGGATGACAATGAGCAGTTCTTC.

This clonotype was counted only a few times. The chain combines TRBV5-1 with TRBJ1-2; D is uncertain. V was pared by 3 bases and J by 3 bases, with 12 bases between. Germline loops: CDR1 SGHRS, CDR2 YFSETQ. This CDR3 contains 14 residues. The CDR3 sequence is CASSWRGRHYGYTF. CDR3 bases: TGCGCCAGCAGCTGGCGAGGACGTCACTATGGCTACACCTTC.